One and the same sample provided the 16 T cell receptor beta chains below, sequenced in a study of cytomegalovirus exposure and HLA in healthy donors. 60 Vbeta and 13 Jbeta primers were used in PCR. The protocol was immunoSEQ multiplex PCR, while the TCRdb copy is restricted to in-frame clones and leaves out a portion. The data hold a few hundred thousand clones, with around four fifths observed a single time. The sequenced material came from PBMCs. These receptors all stem from a woman between 45 and 65 years old in good health and CMV-seropositive.

J is TRBJ2-7 and V is TRBV5-1, with 13 bases identical to TRBD2. CDR3 length equals 17 residues. Germline CDR1 SGHRS, CDR2 YFSETQ. J lost 4 bases, V lost 4 bases, and 11 bases had no gene match. CDR3 region: CASSTRLAGGPHYEQYF. The CDR3 bases are TGCGCCAGCAGCACCCGACTAGCGGGGGGCCCCCATTACGAGCAGTACTTC.

The V call is TRBV7-2, the J call TRBJ1-3; 7 nucleotides agree with TRBD1. V lost 5 bases to trimming and J lost 0 bases; unmatched junction nucleotides: 7. The CDR3 contains 16 residues. Germline V CDR1 and CDR2: SGHTA, FQGNSA. The CDR3 spells CASSRTGSSSGNTIYF. In DNA, the CDR3 is TGTGCCAGCAGCCGGACAGGCTCCAGCTCTGGAAACACCATATATTTT.

The chain combines TRBV30 with TRBJ1-1; a weak D match, TRBD1 (5 bases). Germline V lookup: CDR1 GTSNPN, CDR2 SVGIG (reference sequence). V was shortened by 4 bases and J by 1 base, with 16 bases between the two germline ends. There are 15 residues in the CDR3. The CDR3, as DNA: TGTGCCTGGACCCCGGGGGGGAATCGGAACACTGAAGCTTTCTTT. This gives the protein CAWTPGGNRNTEAFF.

The gene calls are TRBV5-1 and TRBJ2-2; D may be TRBD1 (5 bases). CDR3 length: 16 residues. In germline, CDR1 is SGHRS, CDR2 YFSETQ. V lost 1 base and J lost 2, with 12 bases in between. As DNA, the CDR3 is TGCGCCAGCAGCTTGCCCCAGGGAAGCAACACCGGGGAGCTGTTTTTT. Protein sequence: CASSLPQGSNTGELFF.

The chain has TRBV2 and TRBJ1-1; TRBD1 agrees at 11 bases. V was pared by 8 bases and J by 4 bases, with 6 bases of the junction left unmatched. There are 14 residues in the CDR3. CDR1 is SNHLY and CDR2 is FYNNEI in the germline V gene. CDR3 in amino acids: CASGRGQGVTEAFF. For the CDR3, the DNA is TGTGCCAGCGGCCGGGGACAGGGGGTCACTGAAGCTTTCTTT. Together with reference TRBV2 and TRBJ1-1, the CDR3 gives the full variable domain: EPEVTQTPSHQVTQMGQEVILRCVPISNHLYFYWYRQILGQKVEFLVSFYNNEISEKSEIFDDQFSVERPDGSNFTLKIRSTKLEDSAMYFCASGRGQGVTEAFFGQGTRLTVV.

This clone was picked up a small number of times. This chain joins TRBV6-5 and TRBJ1-5; 7 nucleotides match TRBD1. Per germline, CDR1 MNHEY and CDR2 SVGAGI. This CDR3 has 15 amino acids. With 6 bases clipped from V and 4 bases from J, the junction kept 9 bases outside the gene matches. The DNA for the CDR3 is TGTGCCAGCAGGAAGGACAGGTTAGGAAATCAGCCCCAGCATTTT. Amino acids: CASRKDRLGNQPQHF.

V gene TRBV11-3 combines with J gene TRBJ2-7; 9 nucleotides align to TRBD1. Germline V gene data show CDR1 as SGHNT and CDR2 as YENEEA. Trimming cost V 0 bases and J 6 bases; bases outside gene matches: 9. The CDR3 consists of 16 residues. DNA for the CDR3: TGTGCCAGCAGCTTAGATGTTGGGACAGGGTCAGTCGAGCAGTACTTC. Protein sequence: CASSLDVGTGSVEQYF.

The V call is TRBV19, the J call TRBJ1-1; D is possibly TRBD1 (5 bases). This CDR3 region has 13 residues. The V end lost 5 bases, the J end lost 7 bases, and 14 bases lay between the germline ends. Germline loops: CDR1 LNHDA, CDR2 SQIVND (reference sequence). The CDR3 is CASSGGTVYEAFF. In nucleotides, the CDR3 is TGTGCCAGTAGTGGGGGGACTGTTTATGAAGCTTTCTTT.

The V gene is TRBV6-1, the J gene TRBJ2-1, with unresolved D. Per the germline V gene, CDR1 is MNHNS and CDR2 is SASEGT. V was shortened by 3 bases and J by 5 bases, with 5 bases between the two germline ends. CDR3 length: 12 residues. The CDR3 bases are TGTGCCAGCAGTGACCCGGACAATGAGCAGTTCTTC. Its translation: CASSDPDNEQFF.

V is TRBV5-1 and J is TRBJ1-4; 7 bases map to TRBD1. CDR3 size: 15 residues. V lost 3 bases to trimming and J lost 5 bases; unmatched junction nucleotides: 7. CDR1 and CDR2 from the germline V gene are SGHRS and YFSETQ. CDR3 protein: CASSSATGVNEKLFF. CDR3 bases: TGCGCCAGCAGCTCCGCTACAGGGGTCAATGAAAAACTGTTTTTT.

The sample holds one count of this clone. Other nucleotide sequences from this sample produce the same CDR3. The CDR3 loop is CASSLTGGPYNEQFF. CDR3 in DNA: TGTGCCAGCAGCTTAACAGGGGGTCCCTACAATGAGCAGTTCTTC. The chain carries TRBV7-3 and TRBJ2-1; a possible D gene is TRBD1 (6 bases). CDR1 SGHTA and CDR2 FQGTGA come from the germline V gene. The CDR3 length is 15 residues. Trimming removed 0 bases at V and 2 bases at J, with 8 bases between.

The chain is built from TRBV5-1 and TRBJ2-7, with 9 bases lining up with TRBD1. J was trimmed by 7 bases and V by 6 bases; bases with no gene match: 11. The CDR3 length is 14 residues. Germline V CDR1 and CDR2: SGHRS, YFSETQ. Here the CDR3 DNA reads TGCGCCAGCAAGGTAACACAGGGGGCGCTTGAGCAGTACTTC. It encodes CASKVTQGALEQYF.

J is TRBJ1-2 and V is TRBV5-4; unclear D gene. This CDR3 has 17 amino acids. Germline assignment: CDR1 SGHNT and CDR2 YYREEE (reference sequence). V lost 1 base and J lost 1, with 17 bases in between. CDR3 DNA: TGTGCCAGCAGCTTGTTCGGCGGAAAAGGTTTTAACTATGGCTACACCTTC. This translates into CASSLFGGKGFNYGYTF.

The chain joins TRBV4-2 to TRBJ2-4, with TRBD2 matching over 7 bases. Germline CDR1 LGHNA, CDR2 YNFKEQ. V gave up 0 bases and J gave up 8 bases; unmatched junction bases: 4. The CDR3 is made up of 14 amino acids. Here the CDR3 DNA reads TGTGCCAGCAGCCAAGAATCAGGGAGGGACATTCAGTACTTC. Translating it yields CASSQESGRDIQYF.

The chain recombines TRBV10-1 with TRBJ2-5; TRBD2 matches 10 bases. In germline, CDR1 is WNHNN, CDR2 SYGVQD (reference sequence). The ends lost 7 bases at V and 5 bases at J; junction bases unmatched: 19. CDR3 length equals 18 residues. In DNA form, the CDR3 reads TGCGCCAGCACCCCAGGGGCTAGCGGGGGAGGGAGAGTCGAGACCCAGTACTTC. It is translated as CASTPGASGGGRVETQYF.

The rearrangement links TRBV5-4 to TRBJ1-3, with 7 bases identical to TRBD1. The CDR3 covers 18 residues. The J segment lost 3 bases and the V segment lost 2 bases, leaving 14 bases of the junction unmatched. Germline V gene sequence: CDR1 SGHNT, CDR2 YYREEE (reference sequence). CDR3 coding DNA: TGTGCCAGCAGCTTTCCGGACAGGAACTCTAGGCTTGGAAACACCATATATTTT. This gives the protein CASSFPDRNSRLGNTIYF.